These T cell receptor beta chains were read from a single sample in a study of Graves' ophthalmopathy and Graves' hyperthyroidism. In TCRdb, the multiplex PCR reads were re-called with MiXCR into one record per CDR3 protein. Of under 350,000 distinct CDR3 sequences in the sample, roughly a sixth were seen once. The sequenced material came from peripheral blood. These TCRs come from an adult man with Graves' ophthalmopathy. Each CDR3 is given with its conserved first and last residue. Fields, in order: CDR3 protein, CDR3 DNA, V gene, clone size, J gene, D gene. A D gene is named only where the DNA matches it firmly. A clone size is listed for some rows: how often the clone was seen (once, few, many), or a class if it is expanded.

CASIPMARKNTEAFF TGTGCCAGCATCCCAATGGCCCGGAAGAACACTGAAGCTTTCTTT TRBV12-3/TRBV12-4 few TRBJ1-1 NA
CASSPDGGNEQYF TGCGCCAGCAGCCCCGATGGGGGCAACGAGCAGTACTTC TRBV5-1 many TRBJ2-7 NA
CASSLTENSPLHF TGTGCCAGCAGTTTAACAGAAAATTCACCCCTCCACTTT TRBV12-3/TRBV12-4 many TRBJ1-6 NA
CATSRDVTSGYEQYF TGTGCCACCAGCAGAGATGTGACTAGCGGCTACGAGCAGTACTTC TRBV15 NA TRBJ2-7 TRBD2
CASSYAGEGSPLHF TGTGCCAGCAGTTATGCCGGGGAGGGGTCACCCCTCCACTTT TRBV6-5 many TRBJ1-6 NA
CASSVAGTSYGYTF TGTGCCAGCAGCGTAGCTGGCACTAGCTATGGCTACACCTTC TRBV9 few TRBJ1-2 NA
CASRTTGPTYEQYF TGTGCCAGCAGAACGACAGGACCTACCTACGAGCAGTACTTC TRBV6-1 many TRBJ2-7 NA
CASSVGTDPLEQYF TGCGCCAGCAGCGTGGGGACGGACCCATTAGAGCAGTACTTC TRBV5-1 many TRBJ2-7 NA
CASSRGGRLQETQYF TGTGCCAGCAGCCGTGGGGGTAGACTACAAGAGACCCAGTACTTC TRBV4-2 many TRBJ2-5 NA
CASKDRASDEQYF TGTGCCAGCAAAGACCGGGCCTCAGACGAGCAGTACTTC TRBV7-2 many TRBJ2-7 NA
CASSKTGGIGYEQYF TGTGCCAGCAGTAAGACAGGGGGGATCGGCTACGAGCAGTACTTC TRBV6-1 many TRBJ2-7 TRBD1
CASSKGDWKYEQYF TGTGCCAGCAGCAAAGGGGACTGGAAATACGAGCAGTACTTC TRBV13 many TRBJ2-7 NA
CSLRRGSTSYEQYF TGCAGTTTGCGGCGGGGCAGCACATCCTACGAGCAGTACTTC TRBV20-1 many TRBJ2-7 NA
CASSYSGLAGGYQETQYF TGTGCCAGCAGTTACTCCGGACTAGCGGGGGGGTACCAAGAGACCCAGTACTTC TRBV6-5 few TRBJ2-5 TRBD2
CAWSQVVEAFF TGTGCCTGGAGTCAAGTGGTTGAAGCTTTCTTT TRBV30 many TRBJ1-1 NA
CAWSGSLRANYGYTF TGTGCCTGGAGTGGGTCCCTGAGGGCGAACTATGGCTACACCTTC TRBV30 many TRBJ1-2 NA
CAWRTRQQNTEAFF TGTGCCTGGAGGACCCGACAGCAAAACACTGAAGCTTTCTTT TRBV30 many TRBJ1-1 NA
CASRALGSGANVLTF TGTGCCAGCCGGGCCCTTGGCTCTGGGGCCAACGTCCTGACTTTC TRBV19 many TRBJ2-6 NA
CASSLGNYQETQYF TGTGCCAGCAGCTTAGGGAACTACCAAGAGACCCAGTACTTC TRBV7-2 many TRBJ2-5 NA
CATSGSRASGANVLTF TGTGCCACCAGTGGATCTAGGGCCTCTGGGGCCAACGTCCTGACTTTC TRBV24-1 many TRBJ2-6 NA
CASSQAVLAGGEQYF TGCGCCAGCAGCCAAGCCGTACTAGCGGGAGGCGAGCAGTACTTC TRBV4-1 many TRBJ2-7 TRBD2
CASSFRGPPYEQYF TGTGCCAGCAGTTTCAGGGGTCCCCCCTACGAGCAGTACTTC TRBV12-3/TRBV12-4 NA TRBJ2-7 NA
CASSSKRDRVQETQYF TGTGCCAGCAGTTCCAAGAGGGACAGGGTCCAAGAGACCCAGTACTTC TRBV6-5 many TRBJ2-5 TRBD1
CASSQMGGGETQYF TGTGCCAGCAGTCAGATGGGGGGCGGTGAGACCCAGTACTTC TRBV7-8 many TRBJ2-5 NA
CSARGDRTAQPQHF TGCAGTGCTAGGGGGGACAGGACAGCTCAGCCCCAGCATTTT TRBV20-1 many TRBJ1-5 TRBD1
CASSLGNANTGELFF TGTGCCAGTAGTCTCGGCAACGCGAACACCGGGGAGCTGTTTTTT TRBV19 many TRBJ2-2 NA
CASSERKGTAENYGYTF TGTGCCAGCAGTGAAAGAAAGGGGACTGCCGAAAACTATGGCTACACCTTC TRBV6-1 many TRBJ1-2 NA
CASSMGTKNTEAFF TGTGCCAGTAGTATGGGGACAAAGAACACTGAAGCTTTCTTT TRBV19 many TRBJ1-1 NA
CASSLALTGGTRSYEQYF TGCGCCAGCAGCTTGGCCCTGACAGGGGGAACTAGATCCTACGAGCAGTACTTC TRBV5-1 many TRBJ2-7 TRBD1
CASKEGGYGYTF TGTGCCAGCAAAGAGGGAGGCTATGGCTACACCTTC TRBV6-1 NA TRBJ1-2 NA
CASSGTSAYEQYF TGTGCCAGCAGTGGAACTAGCGCCTACGAGCAGTACTTC TRBV12-3/TRBV12-4 many TRBJ2-7 TRBD2
CASSLMGETGELFF TGTGCCAGCAGCTTAATGGGGGAAACCGGGGAGCTGTTTTTT TRBV13 many TRBJ2-2 NA
CASTNQGNTEAFF TGTGCCAGCACGAACCAGGGCAACACTGAAGCTTTCTTT TRBV25-1 NA TRBJ1-1 NA
CASSLEVRYSNQPQHF TGTGCCAGCAGCTTAGAGGTCCGGTATAGCAATCAGCCCCAGCATTTT TRBV7-8 NA TRBJ1-5 NA
CASSPEGGSYNSPLHF TGTGCCAGCAGCCCAGAGGGGGGCTCCTATAATTCACCCCTCCACTTT TRBV11-1 many TRBJ1-6 NA
CASSRRRGGQRNTEAFF TGTGCCAGTAGTCGTAGAAGGGGGGGACAGCGGAACACTGAAGCTTTCTTT TRBV19 many TRBJ1-1 TRBD1
CASSTGTRQYF TGTGCCAGCAGTACCGGGACTCGACAGTACTTC TRBV27 many TRBJ2-7 NA
CASSINGREYTEAFF TGTGCCAGTAGTATCAACGGGAGGGAATACACTGAAGCTTTCTTT TRBV19 many TRBJ1-1 NA
CASSPGWNYGYTF TGTGCCAGCAGCCCAGGATGGAACTATGGCTACACCTTC TRBV7-2 many TRBJ1-2 NA
CSVGGTGRYGYTF TGCAGCGTTGGAGGGACAGGGCGCTATGGCTACACCTTC TRBV29-1 NA TRBJ1-2 TRBD1
CASSRQVSYEQYF TGTGCCAGCAGTAGACAGGTGAGCTACGAGCAGTACTTC TRBV6-5 many TRBJ2-7 NA
CASSLGAPGAEQYF TGTGCCAGCAGCTTAGGGGCCCCGGGGGCGGAGCAGTACTTC TRBV7-6 many TRBJ2-7 NA
CASSSGTEPNQPQHF TGTGCCAGCAGCTCCGGGACGGAACCTAATCAGCCCCAGCATTTT TRBV7-9 NA TRBJ1-5 NA
CAISSDRDNEQYF TGTGCCATCAGTTCGGACAGGGACAACGAGCAGTACTTC TRBV10-3 many TRBJ2-7 TRBD1
CASGLQSEQYF TGTGCTAGTGGTTTACAGTCCGAGCAGTACTTC TRBV12-5 many TRBJ2-7 NA
CASSPLSRQAGSPLHF TGTGCCAGCTCACCCCTCAGTCGACAGGCGGGTTCACCCCTCCACTTT TRBV18 many TRBJ1-6 NA
CASSAGTSVNEQYF TGTGCCAGCAGCGCCGGGACTAGCGTGAACGAGCAGTACTTC TRBV4-2 many TRBJ2-7 TRBD2
CASSPIRNTEAFF TGTGCCAGCAGCCCAATTAGGAACACTGAAGCTTTCTTT TRBV7-9 many TRBJ1-1 NA